This record concerns one T cell receptor (beta chain) sequence. The CDR3 is 15 residues long. The germline CDR1 and CDR2 sequences are SGHTA and FQGTGA. Germline trimming cut 2 bases from V and 4 bases from J; bases unmatched to any gene: 4. The sample belongs to a study of T cells in Graves' hyperthyroidism and ophthalmopathy. The investigators amplified TCR beta CDR3 regions from RNA transcripts. The TCR CDR3 first-round RT-PCR relied on the HTBI primer set. TCRdb re-called the multiplex PCR reads with MiXCR, one entry per CDR3 protein. The sample carries 300,000 to 400,000 distinct CDR3 sequences, approximately 17% recorded once.

The chain uses TRBV7-3 and TRBJ2-5; TRBD2 matches 10 bases. The clonotype originates from a man between 18 and 35 years old with Graves' ophthalmopathy. The sample was blood. The CDR3 nucleotides are TGTGCCAGCAGCTTACCTAGCGGGGGCCGAGAGACCCAGTACTTC. Encoded protein: CASSLPSGGRETQYF.